What follows are 27 T cell receptor beta chains derived from one specimen sequenced in a study of spatial heterogeneity in lung cancer. TCRdb fed the 5' RACE reads into MiXCR, producing one record per CDR3 protein. The sample shows 30,000 to 50,000 distinct CDR3 sequences, around 5.5% of them seen only once. Time point noted: sample taken at primary tumor resection. Extraction of whole RNA from tumor, nontumor lung or frozen PBMC preceded unsorted sequencing. This material consisted of PBMCs, taken at surgery. These receptors were obtained from a male donor with early-stage non-small cell lung cancer.

This clonotype was detected many times. The chain employs TRBV6-5 and TRBJ1-2; 9 bases align to TRBD1. Germline CDR1 is MNHEY and CDR2 is SVGAGI. CDR3 length: 14 amino acids. V was pared by 5 bases and J by 2 bases, with 3 bases of the junction left unmatched. CDR3 coding DNA: TGTGCCAGCAGTGCGGACAGGGGAAACTATGGCTACACCTTC. This gives the protein CASSADRGNYGYTF.

In its sample, this clonotype was seen many times. The CDR3 is CASSYRQGNQPQHF. CDR3 DNA sequence: TGTGCCAGCAGTTACCGGCAGGGGAATCAGCCCCAGCATTTT. The chain uses TRBV6-5 and TRBJ1-5; tentatively, D is TRBD1 (6 bases). CDR3 size: 14 residues. Trimming cost V 2 bases and J 4 bases, with 9 bases left between them. The germline CDR1 and CDR2 sequences are MNHEY and SVGAGI.

This clonotype was seen ten or more times. J is TRBJ1-5 and V is TRBV18; a weak D match, TRBD1 (5 bases). Germline-derived CDR1 and CDR2 are KGHSH and LQKENI. The V and J ends lost 6 bases and 6 bases respectively, with 15 bases between them. The CDR3 is 14 amino acids. Here the CDR3 reads CASSQQESAQPQHF. The CDR3 DNA is TGTGCCAGCTCCCAACAGGAGTCGGCTCAGCCCCAGCATTTT.

This clonotype was observed many times. The chain recombines TRBV7-9 with TRBJ2-5; the match to TRBD2 covers 10 bases. CDR1 is SEHNR, CDR2 FQNEAQ, per germline (reference sequence). V gave up 5 bases and J gave up 0 bases; unmatched junction bases: 6. The CDR3 extends over 16 amino acids. This CDR3 is CASSPGTSVYQETQYF. CDR3 bases: TGTGCCAGCAGCCCGGGGACTAGCGTGTACCAAGAGACCCAGTACTTC.

Many counts were recorded for this clonotype. The V call is TRBV28, the J call TRBJ1-2; D may be TRBD1 (6 bases). This CDR3 is 12 amino acids long. V was trimmed by 10 bases and J by 9 bases, leaving 18 bases between them. The V gene's germline CDR1 is MDHEN and CDR2 SYDVKM. Here the CDR3 DNA reads TGTGCCACCACAGGACAGCCTAGCCGCTACACCTTC. It codes for CATTGQPSRYTF.

J is TRBJ2-3 and V is TRBV10-1, with 9 positions matching TRBD1. CDR3 length equals 15 residues. The J segment lost 4 bases and the V segment lost 5 bases, leaving 7 bases of the junction unmatched. Germline-derived CDR1 and CDR2 are WNHNN and SYGVQD (reference sequence). The CDR3 region has the DNA TGCGCCAGCAGTTTATCCGGGACAGGGTCAGATACGCAGTATTTT. Its protein is CASSLSGTGSDTQYF.

This clonotype has more than one count but fewer than ten. J is TRBJ2-1 and V is TRBV11-2; either TRBD1 or TRBD2 may supply D (5 bases each). This CDR3 contains 14 residues. The germline V gene encodes CDR1 SGHAT and CDR2 FQNNGV. Trimming cost V 5 bases and J 7 bases, with 15 bases left between them. This CDR3 reads CASSLVQGGNEQFF. For the CDR3, the DNA is TGTGCCAGCAGCCTAGTGCAGGGCGGGAATGAGCAGTTCTTC.

The sample holds many counts of this clonotype. The chain employs TRBV20-1 and TRBJ2-1; D might be TRBD2 (6 bases). The CDR3 spans 16 residues. Trimming left V 0 bases short and J 6 bases short, with 18 bases between. CDR1 and CDR2 (germline): DFQATT, SNEGSKA (reference sequence). As DNA, the CDR3 is TGCAGTGCTAGAGAAAGGAGGGACCCCCGGGTCAATGAGCAGTTCTTC. This sequence encodes CSARERRDPRVNEQFF.

This clonotype was picked up many times. V usage is TRBV12-3 or TRBV12-4 and J usage is TRBJ2-4, with 8 bases identical to TRBD1. Trimming cost V 3 bases and J 2 bases; bases outside gene matches: 3. This CDR3 is built from 15 residues. The CDR3 sequence: CASSLTGVTKNIQYF. In DNA form, the CDR3 reads TGTGCCAGCAGTTTGACAGGGGTTACCAAAAACATTCAGTACTTC.

This clonotype has only a few counts. This may arise from a read error, as a much more abundant clone is one base away. This sequence joins TRBV6-5 and TRBJ1-1; TRBD1 matches 7 bases. This CDR3 comprises 14 residues. Germline V CDR1 and CDR2: MNHEY, SVGAGI. Trimming removed 5 bases from V and 0 bases from J; junction bases left unmatched: 3. As DNA, the CDR3 is TGTGCCAGCAGTCCGGGACAGATGAACACTGAAGCTTTCTTT. Translation: CASSPGQMNTEAFF.

This clonotype was observed at least ten times. The rearrangement joins TRBV7-2 to TRBJ1-5, with TRBD1 matching over 8 bases. The CDR3 runs 15 residues. Germline trimming cut 1 base from V and 4 bases from J; bases unmatched to any gene: 3. Germline loops: CDR1 SGHTA, CDR2 FQGNSA. The CDR3 coding sequence is TGTGCCAGCAGCTTAGGGGACAGGCTTAATCAGCCCCAGCATTTT. Encoded protein: CASSLGDRLNQPQHF.

This clonotype was seen at least ten times. This chain links TRBV20-1 with TRBJ2-1; the match to TRBD2 covers 10 bases. Germline assignment: CDR1 DFQATT and CDR2 SNEGSKA (reference sequence). This CDR3 spans 12 amino acids. The V gene end was trimmed by 6 bases and the J gene end by 10 bases; junction bases not matched to a gene: 6. The CDR3 spells CSAPLLAGEQFF. CDR3 DNA sequence: TGCAGTGCACCGTTACTAGCGGGGGAGCAGTTCTTC.

This clonotype was detected many times. V and J are TRBV20-1 and TRBJ2-3; 9 bases are a match to TRBD2. Germline loops: CDR1 DFQATT, CDR2 SNEGSKA (reference sequence). V dropped 0 bases and J dropped 4; count of bases not matched to a gene: 5. CDR3 length: 15 residues. Here the CDR3 reads CSARDSERGADTQYF. DNA of the CDR3: TGCAGTGCTAGAGATTCTGAGCGGGGGGCAGATACGCAGTATTTT.

The CDR3 reads CASSLEGANGNTIYF. The CDR3 DNA follows: TGTGCCAGCAGCTTAGAGGGGGCTAACGGAAACACCATATATTTT. The chain recombines TRBV7-2 with TRBJ1-3; TRBD1 aligns across 7 bases. V lost 1 base to trimming and J lost 4 bases; unmatched junction nucleotides: 4. Germline V gene lookup returns CDR1 SGHTA and CDR2 FQGNSA. This CDR3 is built from 15 residues.

The table lists this clonotype with a few counts. The chain couples TRBV7-9 to TRBJ1-2; D unclear. V was clipped by 5 bases and J by 4 bases, with 20 bases between them. Per germline, CDR1 SEHNR and CDR2 FQNEAQ (reference sequence). The CDR3 runs 16 residues. The chain's CDR3 is CASSPSGGVGGYGYTF. The CDR3 region has the DNA TGTGCCAGCAGCCCATCAGGTGGGGTAGGCGGCTATGGCTACACCTTC.

The V call is TRBV27, the J call TRBJ1-6; D is uncertain. V was trimmed by 8 bases and J by 0 bases, leaving 11 bases between them. Germline V gene lookup returns CDR1 MNHEY and CDR2 SMNVEV (reference sequence). The CDR3 is 15 residues long. The CDR3 loop is CASQDWSSYNSPLHF. CDR3 DNA sequence: TGTGCCAGCCAGGACTGGAGCTCCTATAATTCACCCCTCCACTTT.

The J gene is TRBJ2-7, the V gene TRBV6-2 or TRBV6-3; 9 bases are a match to TRBD1. The V segment lost 2 bases and the J segment 4 bases; nucleotides outside the gene matches: 9. The CDR3 has 16 amino acids. Germline V gene data show CDR1 as MNHEY and CDR2 as SVGEGT. The CDR3 loop reads CASSYPIGTGLYEQYF. The DNA of the CDR3 is TGTGCCAGCAGTTACCCCATCGGGACAGGGTTGTACGAGCAGTACTTC.

This clonotype was observed at least ten times. This chain connects TRBV10-3 to TRBJ2-7; 9 nucleotides agree with TRBD1. Trimming cost V 2 bases and J 3 bases; bases outside gene matches: 5. Per germline, CDR1 ENHRY and CDR2 SYGVKD. This CDR3 comprises 15 residues. CDR3 sequence reads: CAISERDRGGYEQYF. The CDR3 region has the DNA TGTGCCATCAGTGAGAGAGACAGGGGGGGCTACGAGCAGTACTTC.

This clonotype has at least ten counts. J is TRBJ1-2 and V is TRBV14; D gene unclear. The germline gives CDR1 SGHDN, CDR2 FVKESK. The V gene lost 4 bases and the J gene lost 5 bases, with 11 bases spanning the gap. This CDR3 has 13 amino acids. DNA for the CDR3: TGTGCCAGCAGCCTATCCAGGCGGTATGGCTACACCTTC. Residues: CASSLSRRYGYTF.

This clonotype was seen a few times. The rearrangement links TRBV5-5 to TRBJ2-7; D might be TRBD1 (6 bases). The ends were cut back, 5 bases at V and 2 bases at J, with 14 bases in the middle. The CDR3 totals 14 residues. CDR1 is SGHKS and CDR2 is YYEKEE in the germline V gene (reference sequence). CDR3 DNA sequence: TGTGCCAGCAGAAACCCGGGACAAACCTACGAGCAGTACTTC. As protein: CASRNPGQTYEQYF.

This clonotype was detected a few times. The gene calls are TRBV9 and TRBJ2-1; 12 bases fit TRBD2. Germline V gives CDR1 SGDLS, CDR2 YYNGEE. The CDR3 totals 19 residues. V lost 4 bases to trimming and J lost 2 bases; unmatched junction nucleotides: 13. The CDR3 DNA reads as TGTGCCAGCAGCACCAGTTTACCGACTAGCGGGGGTCCCTACAATGAGCAGTTCTTC. Translating it yields CASSTSLPTSGGPYNEQFF. Supplemented by reference TRBV9 and TRBJ2-1, the full variable domain reads DSGVTQTPKHLITATGQRVTLRCSPRSGDLSVYWYQQSLDQGLQFLIQYYNGEERAKGNILERFSAQQFPDLHSELNLSSLELGDSALYFCASSTSLPTSGGPYNEQFFGPGTRLTVL.

Ten or more counts support this clonotype. The chain links TRBV30 to TRBJ1-3; D remains unclear. CDR1 is GTSNPN and CDR2 is SVGIG in the germline V gene (reference sequence). V was pared by 4 bases and J by 0 bases, with 7 bases between. The CDR3 totals 13 residues. The CDR3 region has the DNA TGTGCCTGGACAAGGGACTCTGGAAACACCATATATTTT. Its translation: CAWTRDSGNTIYF. The full variable domain, its missing parts supplied by reference TRBV30 and TRBJ1-3, is SQTIHQWPATLVQPVGSPLSLECTVEGTSNPNLYWYRQAAGRGLQLLFYSVGIGQISSEVPQNLSASRPQDRQFILSSKKLLLSDSGFYLCAWTRDSGNTIYFGEGSWLTVV.

This clonotype was seen more than once but under ten times. V is TRBV10-3 and J is TRBJ2-1, with 11 bases aligning to TRBD2. V shed 6 bases and J 4 bases; nucleotides not matched to a gene: 5. The CDR3 is 15 amino acids. From germline, CDR1 is ENHRY and CDR2 SYGVKD. For the CDR3, the DNA is TGTGCCATCAGGAGACTAGCGGGGACATACAATGAGCAGTTCTTC. Its protein is CAIRRLAGTYNEQFF.

This clonotype was counted only a few times. The rearrangement uses TRBV7-2 and TRBJ2-3; 7 bases map to TRBD1. CDR1 and CDR2 (germline): SGHTA, FQGNSA. This CDR3 comprises 14 residues. Germline trimming cut 5 bases from V and 5 bases from J; bases unmatched to any gene: 7. CDR3 region: CASSVDRAGDTQYF. As DNA, the CDR3 is TGTGCCAGCAGCGTCGACAGGGCCGGAGATACGCAGTATTTT.

This clonotype was detected many times. Written as DNA, the CDR3 is TGTGCCAGCAGAGGACAGGTCGCCTACGAGCAGTACTTC. This gives the protein CASRGQVAYEQYF. This sequence joins TRBV6-6 and TRBJ2-7; TRBD1 agrees at 7 bases. CDR1 is MNHNY, CDR2 SVGAGI, per germline (reference sequence). This CDR3 region has 13 residues. V lost 6 bases to trimming and J lost 2 bases; unmatched junction nucleotides: 4.

This clonotype was counted at least ten times. The V gene is TRBV10-2, the J gene TRBJ2-7, with 9 nucleotides matching TRBD1. The CDR3 is made up of 16 amino acids. The ends lost 6 bases at V and 3 bases at J; junction bases unmatched: 12. Germline V gives CDR1 WSHSY, CDR2 SAAADI. In DNA, the CDR3 is TGCGCCAGCAGGGGGAAGACAGGGGGGACAATCTACGAGCAGTACTTC. The encoded protein is CASRGKTGGTIYEQYF.

V gene TRBV6-2 or TRBV6-3 combines with J gene TRBJ1-5, with D perhaps TRBD1 (5 bases). This CDR3 has 15 residues. CDR1 MNHEY and CDR2 SVGEGT come from the germline V gene. Trimming cost V 2 bases and J 3 bases, with 11 bases left between them. The CDR3 region has the DNA TGTGCCAGCAGTTACGGGGACCTGATCAATCAGCCCCAGCATTTT. It yields the protein CASSYGDLINQPQHF.